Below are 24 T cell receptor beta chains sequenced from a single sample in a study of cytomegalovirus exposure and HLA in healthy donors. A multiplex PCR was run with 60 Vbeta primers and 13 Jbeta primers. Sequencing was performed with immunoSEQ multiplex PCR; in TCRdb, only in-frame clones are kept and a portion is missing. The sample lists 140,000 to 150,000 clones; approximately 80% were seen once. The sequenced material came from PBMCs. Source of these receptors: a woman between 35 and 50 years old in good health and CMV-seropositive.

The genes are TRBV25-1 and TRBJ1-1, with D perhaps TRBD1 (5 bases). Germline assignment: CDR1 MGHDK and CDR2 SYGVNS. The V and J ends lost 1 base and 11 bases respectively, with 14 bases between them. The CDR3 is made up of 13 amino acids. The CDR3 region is CASSESRAGMAFF. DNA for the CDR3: TGTGCCAGCAGTGAATCCCGAGCAGGGATGGCTTTCTTT. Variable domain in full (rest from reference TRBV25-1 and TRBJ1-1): EADIYQTPRYLVIGTGKKITLECSQTMGHDKMYWYQQDPGMELHLIHYSYGVNSTEKGDLSSESTVSRIRTEHFPLTLESARPSHTSQYLCASSESRAGMAFFGQGTRLTVV.

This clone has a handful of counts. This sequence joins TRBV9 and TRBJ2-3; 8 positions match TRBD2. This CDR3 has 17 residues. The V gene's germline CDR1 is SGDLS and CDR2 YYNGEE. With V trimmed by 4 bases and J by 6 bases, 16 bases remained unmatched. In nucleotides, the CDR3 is TGTGCCAGCAGCTTGGTCGGGGGGGGCAAGTTTAACGATACGCAGTATTTT. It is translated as CASSLVGGGKFNDTQYF. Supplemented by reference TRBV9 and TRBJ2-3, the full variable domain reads DSGVTQTPKHLITATGQRVTLRCSPRSGDLSVYWYQQSLDQGLQFLIQYYNGEERAKGNILERFSAQQFPDLHSELNLSSLELGDSALYFCASSLVGGGKFNDTQYFGPGTRLTVL.

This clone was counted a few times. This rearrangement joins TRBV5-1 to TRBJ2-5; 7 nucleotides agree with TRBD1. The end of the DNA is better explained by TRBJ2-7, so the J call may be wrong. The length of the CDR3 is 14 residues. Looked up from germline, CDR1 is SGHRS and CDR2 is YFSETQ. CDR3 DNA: TGCGCCAGCAGTCGGGACAGATCCTTCTACGAGCAGTACTTC. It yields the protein CASSRDRSFYEQYF.

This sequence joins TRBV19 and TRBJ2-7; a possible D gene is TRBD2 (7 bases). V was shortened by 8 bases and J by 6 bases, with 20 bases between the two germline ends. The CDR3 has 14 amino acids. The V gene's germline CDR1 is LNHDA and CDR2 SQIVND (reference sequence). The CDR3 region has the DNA TGTGCCAGTGGCCGGGGGGCCCAAGGGGGCGAGCAGTACTTC. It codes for CASGRGAQGGEQYF.

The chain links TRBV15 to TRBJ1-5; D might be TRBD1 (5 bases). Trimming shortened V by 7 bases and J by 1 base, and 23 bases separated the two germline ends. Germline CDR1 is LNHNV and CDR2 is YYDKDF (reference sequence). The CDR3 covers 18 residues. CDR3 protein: CATNGETERGESNQPQHF. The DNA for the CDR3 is TGTGCCACCAACGGGGAAACCGAGCGGGGGGAGAGCAATCAGCCCCAGCATTTT.

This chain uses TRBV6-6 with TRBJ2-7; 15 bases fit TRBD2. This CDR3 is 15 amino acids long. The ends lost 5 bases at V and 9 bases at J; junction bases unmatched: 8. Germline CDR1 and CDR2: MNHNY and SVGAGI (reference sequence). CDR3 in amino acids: CASSEGGLAGGGQYF. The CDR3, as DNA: TGTGCCAGCAGTGAGGGAGGACTAGCGGGAGGGGGGCAGTACTTC.

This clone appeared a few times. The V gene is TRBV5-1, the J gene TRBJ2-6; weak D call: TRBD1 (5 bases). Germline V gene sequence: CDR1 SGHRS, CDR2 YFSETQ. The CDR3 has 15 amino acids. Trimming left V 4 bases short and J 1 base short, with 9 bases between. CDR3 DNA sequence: TGCGCCAGCAGCGTAGGGGCTTCTGGGGCCAACGTCCTGACTTTC. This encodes CASSVGASGANVLTF.

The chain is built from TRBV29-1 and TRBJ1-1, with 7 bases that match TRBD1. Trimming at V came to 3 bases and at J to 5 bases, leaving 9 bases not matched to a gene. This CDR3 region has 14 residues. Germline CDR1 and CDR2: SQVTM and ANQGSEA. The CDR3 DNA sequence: TGCAGCGTTGAGAGGCAGGGGGTTCGGACTGAAGCTTTCTTT. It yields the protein CSVERQGVRTEAFF. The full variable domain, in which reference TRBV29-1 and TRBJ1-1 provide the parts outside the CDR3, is SAVISQKPSRDICQRGTSLTIQCQVDSQVTMMFWYRQQPGQSLTLIATANQGSEATYESGFVIDKFPISRPNLTFSTLTVSNMSPEDSSIYLCSVERQGVRTEAFFGQGTRLTVV.

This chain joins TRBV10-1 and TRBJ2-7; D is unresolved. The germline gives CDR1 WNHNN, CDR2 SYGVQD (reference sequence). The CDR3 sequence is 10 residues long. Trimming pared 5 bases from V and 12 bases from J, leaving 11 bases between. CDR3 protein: CASSRRRRYF. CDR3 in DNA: TGCGCCAGCAGTAGGCGGCGGCGGTACTTC.

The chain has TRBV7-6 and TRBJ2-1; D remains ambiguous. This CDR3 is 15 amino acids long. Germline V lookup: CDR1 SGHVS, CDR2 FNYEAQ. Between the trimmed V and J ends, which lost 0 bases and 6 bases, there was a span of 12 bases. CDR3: CASSLAGFGANEQFF. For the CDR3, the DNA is TGTGCCAGCAGCTTAGCGGGTTTCGGAGCCAATGAGCAGTTCTTC.

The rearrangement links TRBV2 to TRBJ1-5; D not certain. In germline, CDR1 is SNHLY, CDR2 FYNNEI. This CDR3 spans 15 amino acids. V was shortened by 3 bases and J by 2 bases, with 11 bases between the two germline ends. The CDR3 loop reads CASSDSGGGNQPQHF. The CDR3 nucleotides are TGTGCCAGCAGTGACTCGGGTGGTGGCAATCAGCCCCAGCATTTT.

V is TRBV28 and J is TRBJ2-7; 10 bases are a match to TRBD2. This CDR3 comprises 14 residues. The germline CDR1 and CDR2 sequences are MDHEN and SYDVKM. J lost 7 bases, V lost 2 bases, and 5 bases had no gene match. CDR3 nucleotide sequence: TGTGCCAGCAGTTTACTAGCGGGAGCTGGGGAGCAGTACTTC. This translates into CASSLLAGAGEQYF. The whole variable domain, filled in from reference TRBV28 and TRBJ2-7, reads DVKVTQSSRYLVKRTGEKVFLECVQDMDHENMFWYRQDPGLGLRLIYFSYDVKMKEKGDIPEGYSVSREKKERFSLILESASTNQTSMYLCASSLLAGAGEQYFGPGTRLTVT.

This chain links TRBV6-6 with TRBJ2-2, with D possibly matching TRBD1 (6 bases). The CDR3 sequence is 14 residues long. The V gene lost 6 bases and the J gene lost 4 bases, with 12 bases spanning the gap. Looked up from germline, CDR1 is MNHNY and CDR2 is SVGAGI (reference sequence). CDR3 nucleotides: TGTGCCAGCAGACCCGGACAGTTCACCGGGGAGCTGTTTTTT. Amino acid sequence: CASRPGQFTGELFF.

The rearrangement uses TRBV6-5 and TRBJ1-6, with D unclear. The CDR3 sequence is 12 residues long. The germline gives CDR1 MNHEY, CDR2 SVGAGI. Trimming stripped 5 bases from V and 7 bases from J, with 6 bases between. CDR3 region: CASSQANSPLHF. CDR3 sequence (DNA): TGTGCCAGCAGTCAAGCAAATTCACCCCTCCACTTT.

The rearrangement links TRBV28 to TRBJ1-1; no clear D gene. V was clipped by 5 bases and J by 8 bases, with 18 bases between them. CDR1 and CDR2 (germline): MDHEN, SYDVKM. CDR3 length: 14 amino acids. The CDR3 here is CASSPPMARTEAFF. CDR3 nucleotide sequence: TGTGCCAGCAGTCCCCCCATGGCCAGAACAGAAGCTTTCTTT.

DNA of the CDR3: TGTGCCTGGGGGCCGAGCTCCTACGAGCAGTACTTC. It is translated as CAWGPSSYEQYF. This chain uses TRBV30 with TRBJ2-7; D not certain. Trimming shortened V by 5 bases and J by 0 bases, and 8 bases separated the two germline ends. This CDR3 contains 12 residues. The germline gives CDR1 GTSNPN, CDR2 SVGIG (reference sequence). Based on the CDR3 plus reference TRBV30 and TRBJ2-7, the full variable domain is SQTIHQWPATLVQPVGSPLSLECTVEGTSNPNLYWYRQAAGRGLQLLFYSVGIGQISSEVPQNLSASRPQDRQFILSSKKLLLSDSGFYLCAWGPSSYEQYFGPGTRLTVT.

The CDR3 sequence is CASSYQSTNEKLFF. The DNA for the CDR3 is TGTGCCAGCAGCTACCAGTCAACTAATGAAAAACTGTTTTTT. The chain couples TRBV11-1 to TRBJ1-4; D gene unclear. This CDR3 is built from 14 residues. Germline V gives CDR1 SGHAT, CDR2 FQDESV (reference sequence). Trimming shortened V by 4 bases and J by 0 bases, and 6 bases separated the two germline ends.

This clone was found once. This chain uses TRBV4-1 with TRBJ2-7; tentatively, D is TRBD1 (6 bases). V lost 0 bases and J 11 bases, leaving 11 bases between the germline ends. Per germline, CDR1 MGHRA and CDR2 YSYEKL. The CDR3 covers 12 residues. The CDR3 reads CASSQELGGKYF. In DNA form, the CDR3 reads TGCGCCAGCAGCCAAGAGTTAGGGGGAAAGTACTTC.

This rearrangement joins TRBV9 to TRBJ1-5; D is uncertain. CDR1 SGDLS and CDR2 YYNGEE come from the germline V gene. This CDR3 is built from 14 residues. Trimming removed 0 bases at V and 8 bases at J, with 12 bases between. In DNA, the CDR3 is TGTGCCAGCAGCGTAGGTGGGGAGAGGAAGCCCCAGCATTTT. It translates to CASSVGGERKPQHF.

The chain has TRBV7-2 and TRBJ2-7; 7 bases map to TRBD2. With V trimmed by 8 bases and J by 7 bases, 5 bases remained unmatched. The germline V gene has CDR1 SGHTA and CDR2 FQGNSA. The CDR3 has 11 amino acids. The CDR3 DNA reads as TGTGCCAGCCGGGGAGCGGGAGAGCAGTACTTC. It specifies CASRGAGEQYF.

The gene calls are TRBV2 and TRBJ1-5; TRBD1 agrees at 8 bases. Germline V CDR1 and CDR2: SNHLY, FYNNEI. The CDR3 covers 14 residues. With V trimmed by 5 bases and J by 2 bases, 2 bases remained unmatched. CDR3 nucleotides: TGTGCCAGCAGTTGGGGACAGGGCAATCAGCCCCAGCATTTT. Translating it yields CASSWGQGNQPQHF.

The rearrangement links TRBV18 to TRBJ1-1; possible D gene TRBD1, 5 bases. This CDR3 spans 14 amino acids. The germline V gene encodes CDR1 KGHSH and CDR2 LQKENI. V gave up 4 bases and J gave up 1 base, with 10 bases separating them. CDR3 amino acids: CASSLPGQNTEAFF. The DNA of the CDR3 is TGTGCCAGCTCACTTCCAGGACAGAACACTGAAGCTTTCTTT.

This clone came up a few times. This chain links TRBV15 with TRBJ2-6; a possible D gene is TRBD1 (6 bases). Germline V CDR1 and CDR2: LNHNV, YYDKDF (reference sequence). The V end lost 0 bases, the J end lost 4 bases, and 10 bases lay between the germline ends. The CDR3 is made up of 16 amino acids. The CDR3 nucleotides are TGTGCCACCAGCAGAGAGTCTGGGACAGGGGCCAACGTCCTGACTTTC. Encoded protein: CATSRESGTGANVLTF.

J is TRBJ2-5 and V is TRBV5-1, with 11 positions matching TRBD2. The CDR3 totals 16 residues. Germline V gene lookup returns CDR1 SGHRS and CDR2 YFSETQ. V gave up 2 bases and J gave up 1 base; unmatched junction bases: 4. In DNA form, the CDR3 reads TGCGCCAGCAGCTTTGCTAGCGGGGGGATCCAAGAGACCCAGTACTTC. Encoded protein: CASSFASGGIQETQYF.